A selection of T cell receptor beta chains follows, all from one sample in a study of cytomegalovirus exposure and HLA in healthy donors. The table came from immunoSEQ multiplex PCR; TCRdb's copy has only in-frame clones and leaves some out. This sample's table has around 110,000 clones. The specimen was PBMCs. The receptors originated from a man between 35 and 55 years old in good health and CMV-seropositive. Each CDR3 is given with its conserved first and last residue. The D gene is left open where the match is weak.

TRBV5-4	TRBJ1-4	-	TGTGCCAGCAGCTTGTACGGGACTAACGAAAAACTGTTTTTT	CASSLYGTNEKLFF
TRBV2	TRBJ2-7	TRBD1	TGTGCCAGCAGTAGGGACAGGGGAGACTACGAGCAGTACTTC	CASSRDRGDYEQYF
TRBV4-2	TRBJ1-2	TRBD1	TGTGCCAGCACCCCGACAGGGGTCTATGGCTACACCTTC	CASTPTGVYGYTF
TRBV5-1	TRBJ1-1	-	TGCGCCAGCAGCGTGGGGGGCCCGGGACACAGGAACACTGAAGCTTTCTTT	CASSVGGPGHRNTEAFF
TRBV29-1	TRBJ2-7	-	TGCAGCGTTCGACAGTTATACGAGCAGTACTTC	CSVRQLYEQYF
TRBV2	TRBJ1-1	TRBD1	TGTGCCAGCAGTGACTTGGACGACAGGGCGAACACTGAAGCTTTCTTT	CASSDLDDRANTEAFF
TRBV6-1	TRBJ2-1	-	TGTGCCAGCAGTGCAGGGGCTGGCTCCTACAATGAGCAGTTCTTC	CASSAGAGSYNEQFF
TRBV4-1	TRBJ2-1	TRBD1	TGCGCCAGCAGCCGCGGGGACAGGATAAACAATGAGCAGTTCTTC	CASSRGDRINNEQFF
TRBV5-1	TRBJ2-7	TRBD2	TGCGCCAGCAGCGCGGGACTAGCGGGAACCTACGAGCAGTACTTC	CASSAGLAGTYEQYF
TRBV4-1	TRBJ2-7	TRBD2	TGCGCCAGCAGCCAATTCGGTCTAGCGGCTTACGAGCAGTACTTC	CASSQFGLAAYEQYF
TRBV29-1	TRBJ2-3	TRBD2	TGCAGCGCTATTAGCGGGAGCACAGATACGCAGTATTTT	CSAISGSTDTQYF
TRBV6-5	TRBJ2-2	TRBD1	TGTGCCAGCAGTTCGGACAGGGCGGGTGCAAACGGGGAGCTGTTTTTT	CASSSDRAGANGELFF
TRBV5-1	TRBJ1-3	-	TGCGCCAGCAGCTTGGACAGGTCAAACACCATATATTTT	CASSLDRSNTIYF
TRBV9	TRBJ2-1	TRBD1	TGTGCCAGCAGCGTGATTGGGACAGGGTTAGGAAATGAGCAGTTCTTC	CASSVIGTGLGNEQFF
TRBV18	TRBJ2-7	-	TGTGCCAGCTCGGCAGCCTACGAGCAGTACTTC	CASSAAYEQYF
TRBV4-2	TRBJ2-2	TRBD2	TGTGCCAGCAGCCCCCTTAGCGGGACGAACACCGGGGAGCTGTTTTTT	CASSPLSGTNTGELFF
TRBV28	TRBJ1-1	-	TGTGCCAGCAGTTTCGGAGGGACCGGGGGCACTGAAGCTTTCTTT	CASSFGGTGGTEAFF
TRBV9	TRBJ2-7	-	TGTGCCAGCAGCGTAGATGGGGGAGGGCAGTACTTC	CASSVDGGGQYF
TRBV6-6	TRBJ2-7	-	TGTGCCAGCAGTTACTTGGACTCTACCTACGAGCAGTACTTC	CASSYLDSTYEQYF
TRBV19	TRBJ2-1	TRBD1	TGTGCCTCCAGGGGACAGGTCTACAATGAGCAGTTCTTC	CASRGQVYNEQFF
TRBV4-1	TRBJ1-4	TRBD1	TGCGCCAGCAGCGCTCAGAGCCTACCGGGACAGAGGACAGAACTGTTTTTT	CASSAQSLPGQRTELFF
TRBV5-1	TRBJ2-5	-	TGCGCCAGCAGCTTGGGGACAGTCGAGACCCAGTACTTC	CASSLGTVETQYF
TRBV2	TRBJ1-2	-	TGTGCCAGCAGGTGGAGACCAAACTATGGCTACACCTTC	CASRWRPNYGYTF
TRBV28	TRBJ1-1	-	TGTGCCAGCAGTCCCCTCAGGAACACTGAAGCTTTCTTT	CASSPLRNTEAFF
TRBV11-3	TRBJ1-4	-	TGTGCCAGCGGCCTCCCGAGGGGGAGAACTAATGAAAAACTGTTTTTT	CASGLPRGRTNEKLFF
TRBV9	TRBJ2-3	-	TGTGCCAGCAGCGGCGGGGTAGAGGGCAGGACAGATACGCAGTATTTT	CASSGGVEGRTDTQYF
TRBV29-1	TRBJ2-2	TRBD1	TGCAGCGTAGGCGGACAGGGCTCCGGGGAGCTGTTTTTT	CSVGGQGSGELFF
TRBV6-5	TRBJ2-2	TRBD2	TGTGCCAGCAGTCCAACCGGGAGGGACACCGGGGAGCTGTTTTTT	CASSPTGRDTGELFF
TRBV7-2	TRBJ2-7	TRBD2	TGTGCCAGCAGCTTAGTTATCCCGGGACTAGCGGGAGCCCACGAGCAGTACTTC	CASSLVIPGLAGAHEQYF
TRBV7-9	TRBJ2-3	TRBD2	TGTGCCAGCAGCTTAACCACTAGCGGGAGGGCCCAAGATACGCAGTATTTT	CASSLTTSGRAQDTQYF
TRBV19	TRBJ2-7	TRBD2	TGTGCCAGTAGTACAACGGGACTAGCTACCTACGAGCAGTACTTC	CASSTTGLATYEQYF
TRBV7-6	TRBJ2-7	TRBD1	TGTGCCAGCAGCTTAAGAGGACAGGCGGCCGAGCAGTACTTC	CASSLRGQAAEQYF
TRBV11-3	TRBJ2-2	-	TGTGCCAGCAGCCGGGACTTCACCGGGGAGCTGTTTTTT	CASSRDFTGELFF
TRBV21-1	TRBJ2-7	-	TGTGCCAGCAGGGGACAGGGTTTGTACGAGCAGTACTTC	CASRGQGLYEQYF
TRBV5-4	TRBJ2-1	TRBD2	TGTGCCAGCAGCTCCTTTACTAGCGGGATAACGTCCTACAATGAGCAGTTCTTC	CASSSFTSGITSYNEQFF
TRBV2	TRBJ2-1	TRBD1	TGTGCCAGCAGTCTAAGGACAGGGTCCCGCAATGAGCAGTTCTTC	CASSLRTGSRNEQFF
TRBV7-6	TRBJ2-2	TRBD2	TGTGCCAGCAGCTTAGCGCGACTAGCGGGAGGAGCTGGCGGGGAGCTGTTTTTT	CASSLARLAGGAGGELFF
TRBV7-8	TRBJ2-7	TRBD2	TGTGCCAGCAGCTTAGCCCTAGCGGAAGACTCCTACGAGCAGTACTTC	CASSLALAEDSYEQYF
TRBV18	TRBJ2-7	TRBD1	TGTGCCAGCTCACAAGGACAGGGGGTCTTTGACGAGCAGTACTTC	CASSQGQGVFDEQYF
TRBV4-1	TRBJ2-7	-	TGCGCCAGCAGCGGACTCGGGGGAGTAGGCGAGCAGTACTTC	CASSGLGGVGEQYF
TRBV28	TRBJ1-1	-	TGTGCCAGCAGTTTGGGTGCACCGCGGGGTGGGGAAGCTTTCTTT	CASSLGAPRGGEAFF
TRBV6-5	TRBJ1-4	-	TGTGCCAGCAGTTACTCGATGACCGGACAGCTCCAAAAACTGTTTTTT	CASSYSMTGQLQKLFF
TRBV7-8	TRBJ2-7	-	TGTGCCAGCAGCTTTCAGGTACAGGGATTACGCGAGCAGTACTTC	CASSFQVQGLREQYF
TRBV7-8	TRBJ2-7	TRBD2	TGTGCCAGCAGCTTAAGGTTTGGCGGGGGGGAGCAGTACTTC	CASSLRFGGGEQYF